The rows below give T cell receptor beta chains drawn from one sample of a study of graft-versus-host responses after intestinal transplantation. Using immunoSEQ multiplex PCR, the repertoire was profiled, and TCRdb retains in-frame clones only, with some absent. The repertoire includes some 5,700 clones, around 29% of them detected once, and around 5% sits in the top ten. This specimen was alloreactive CD4+ T cells from a mixed lymphocyte reaction culture, taken before transplantation. The receptors were gathered from a human patient who was an organ donor for intestinal transplantation. Both conserved end residues are part of each CDR3. D genes are given only for firm matches. Some rows mark clone size as missing; the rest say once, few, many or name a class of expanded clone.

.,TRBJ2-2,TRBV5-1,TRBD2,TGCGCCAGCAGCCTGGGACTAGCGGGGAACACCGGGGAGCTGTTTTTT,CASSLGLAGNTGELFF
.,TRBJ1-6,TRBV18,TRBD1,TGTGCCAGCTCACGCAGGGGGATGAGCGATTCACCCCTCCACTTT,CASSRRGMSDSPLHF
.,TRBJ1-6,TRBV30,TRBD1,TGTGCCTGGAGTGTACAGGGGGCAAATTCACCCCTCCACTTT,CAWSVQGANSPLHF
.,TRBJ1-2,TRBV11-1,.,TGTGCCAGCAGCAGTCGGAATGAGGCTGGAAAGACCTATGGCTACACCTTC,CASSSRNEAGKTYGYTF
.,TRBJ1-5,TRBV2,.,TGTGCCAGCAGTGGAGGGGAAGGGAGTCAGCCCCAGCATTTT,CASSGGEGSQPQHF
.,TRBJ2-3,TRBV18,.,TGTGCCAGCTCACCAACCTCATATTCAGATACGCAGTATTTT,CASSPTSYSDTQYF
.,TRBJ1-2,TRBV16,.,TGTGCCAGCAGCCATGTCAAGATCGTTAGAAAGACCTATGGCTACACCTTC,CASSHVKIVRKTYGYTF
.,TRBJ1-5,TRBV19,.,TGTGCCAGTAAGCCGGGACACGCCTTTAGCAATCAGCCCCAGCATTTT,CASKPGHAFSNQPQHF
few,TRBJ2-7,TRBV18,.,TGTGCCAGCTCAAGGGCCTGGGCGGGGGCCTACTACGAGCAGTACTTC,CASSRAWAGAYYEQYF
.,TRBJ1-1,TRBV6-4,.,TGTGCCAGCAGTGACTCCGCCCCACGGAGGATGAACACTGAAGCTTTCTTT,CASSDSAPRRMNTEAFF
medium-sized,TRBJ2-1,TRBV11-1,TRBD2,TGTGCCAGCAGCGAAACACTAGCGGGAAAAAGGGGGAATGAGCAGTTCTTC,CASSETLAGKRGNEQFF
.,TRBJ2-1,TRBV7-2,.,TGTGCCAGCAGCTCACAGGCGAGCTCCTACAATGAGCAGTTCTTC,CASSSQASSYNEQFF
few,TRBJ1-2,TRBV5-4,.,TGTGCCAGCAGCTTGGACCTGGGAAACTATGGCTACACCTTC,CASSLDLGNYGYTF
medium-sized,TRBJ2-7,TRBV6-5,.,TGTGCCAGCAGTTACAGGGGAACCTACGAGCAGTACTTC,CASSYRGTYEQYF
few,TRBJ2-3,TRBV7-9,.,TGTGCCAGCAGCTACACAGATACGCAGTATTTT,CASSYTDTQYF
.,TRBJ1-5,TRBV6-5,.,TGTGCCAGCAGGGGGGCCGAGGGGAGCAATCAGCCCCAGCATTTT,CASRGAEGSNQPQHF
few,TRBJ2-7,TRBV2,.,TGTGCCAGCAGTGGTCTAGGACTCCTCTCCTACGAGCAGTACTTC,CASSGLGLLSYEQYF
few,TRBJ2-1,TRBV6-6,.,TGTGCCAGCACCACTTCTATATGGGAGGATACTGAGCAGTTCTTC,CASTTSIWEDTEQFF
.,TRBJ2-3,TRBV9,TRBD2,TGTGCCAGCAGCGTAGACTCTATAGGGACTATGAAAGATACGCAGTATTTT,CASSVDSIGTMKDTQYF
medium-sized,TRBJ2-3,TRBV25-1,.,TGTGCCAGCAGTCCCGACACAGATACGCAGTATTTT,CASSPDTDTQYF
.,TRBJ2-7,TRBV11-2,.,TGTGCCAGCAGCTTAGTCGAGGGCTACGAGCAGTACTTC,CASSLVEGYEQYF
few,TRBJ2-3,TRBV5-1,.,TGCGCCAGCAGCTTGGTCGTTGGCGGAGATACGCAGTATTTT,CASSLVVGGDTQYF